The 23 T cell receptor beta chains presented below share a single source sample, sequenced in a study of PD-L1 blockade in urothelial cancer. Produced via immunoSEQ multiplex PCR; TCRdb's table is partial and in-frame only. Of 40,000 or so clones detected, 81% appear once; the ten largest clones hold 2.7%. The sequences come from PBMCs, collected around atezolizumab (anti-PD-L1) treatment. Source of these receptors: a man aged 65-85 years with urothelial cancer.

The gene calls are TRBV30 and TRBJ2-1, with D possibly TRBD1 on 7 matching bases. The CDR3 has 14 residues. The V gene's germline CDR1 is GTSNPN and CDR2 SVGIG (reference sequence). Trimming pared 3 bases from V and 13 bases from J, leaving 22 bases between. The CDR3 bases are TGTGCCTGGAGCTGGCAGGGGGGCTTGTTGGGACAGTTCTTC. Translated, it gives CAWSWQGGLLGQFF.

The chain has TRBV19 and TRBJ2-3, with 7 positions matching TRBD2. The CDR3 consists of 12 residues. CDR1 LNHDA and CDR2 SQIVND come from the germline V gene (reference sequence). V lost 9 bases and J lost 6; bases outside the gene matches: 6. The DNA of the CDR3 is TGTGCCAGCGGGGCGGGGGACGATACGCAGTATTTT. Its translation: CASGAGDDTQYF.

This chain connects TRBV6-1 to TRBJ2-1; D is possibly TRBD2 (5 bases). CDR1 is MNHNS, CDR2 SASEGT, per germline. Trimming shortened V by 1 base and J by 10 bases, and 17 bases separated the two germline ends. The CDR3 is made up of 15 amino acids. The CDR3 is CASSEGQTTPGEQFF. In DNA form, the CDR3 reads TGTGCCAGCAGTGAAGGGCAGACTACCCCGGGAGAGCAGTTCTTC.

The chain employs TRBV4-1 and TRBJ1-1; 9 positions agree with TRBD1. The CDR3 covers 15 residues. Trimming cost V 1 base and J 5 bases; bases outside gene matches: 5. Germline assignment: CDR1 MGHRA and CDR2 YSYEKL. The CDR3 reads CASSQAYRGRTEAFF. The CDR3 coding sequence is TGCGCCAGCAGCCAAGCTTACAGGGGGCGGACTGAAGCTTTCTTT.

The chain recombines TRBV19 with TRBJ2-7; tentative D call: TRBD2 (6 bases). Trimming shortened V by 5 bases and J by 1 base, and 12 bases separated the two germline ends. The CDR3 totals 14 residues. Germline CDR1 LNHDA, CDR2 SQIVND (reference sequence). Here the CDR3 reads CASSAGGLSYEQYF. CDR3 sequence (DNA): TGTGCCAGTAGTGCCGGAGGGTTATCCTACGAGCAGTACTTC.

The chain recombines TRBV20-1 with TRBJ1-1; D gene unclear. The germline V and J ends were trimmed by 5 bases and 7 bases, with 11 bases remaining between them. This CDR3 spans 11 amino acids. Germline V gene data show CDR1 as DFQATT and CDR2 as SNEGSKA (reference sequence). CDR3 sequence: CSALKSVEAFF. As DNA, the CDR3 is TGCAGTGCTCTGAAGTCAGTTGAAGCTTTCTTT.

The chain has TRBV27 and TRBJ1-1, with D tentatively TRBD1 (6 bases). The ends were cut back, 4 bases at V and 3 bases at J, with 12 bases in the middle. Germline V lookup: CDR1 MNHEY, CDR2 SMNVEV (reference sequence). The CDR3 runs to 14 residues. Here the CDR3 DNA reads TGTGCCAGCAGTTACCAGGGGCGCGACACTGAAGCTTTCTTT. Protein product: CASSYQGRDTEAFF.

This sequence joins TRBV18 and TRBJ1-2; the match to TRBD1 covers 9 bases. V shed 2 bases and J 3 bases; nucleotides not matched to a gene: 4. The V gene's germline CDR1 is KGHSH and CDR2 LQKENI. The CDR3 is 15 residues long. The CDR3 spells CASSPGQGNDYGYTF. CDR3 nucleotides: TGTGCCAGCTCACCAGGACAGGGGAACGACTATGGCTACACCTTC.

The chain uses TRBV6-1 and TRBJ1-1, with D uncertain. Germline values: CDR1 MNHNS, CDR2 SASEGT. V lost 1 base, J lost 5 bases, and 5 bases lay in between. This CDR3 contains 12 residues. This CDR3 is CASSEVATEAFF. The CDR3 DNA sequence: TGTGCCAGCAGTGAAGTGGCTACTGAAGCTTTCTTT.

This chain joins TRBV7-8 and TRBJ1-4, with 7 bases fitting TRBD1. V dropped 4 bases and J dropped 4; count of bases not matched to a gene: 6. There are 15 residues in the CDR3. CDR1 SGHVS and CDR2 FQNEAQ come from the germline V gene. CDR3 DNA sequence: TGTGCCAGCAGCTCACATAGGGACAGTAATGAAAAACTGTTTTTT. Translating it yields CASSSHRDSNEKLFF.

CDR3 nucleotide sequence: TGTGCCAGCAGCGTAGCCTTTCGGGTCCCGGGTACTGAGCAGTTCTTC. It encodes CASSVAFRVPGTEQFF. The chain joins TRBV9 to TRBJ2-1; no clear D. The CDR3 extends over 16 amino acids. Germline V gene sequence: CDR1 SGDLS, CDR2 YYNGEE. Trimming took 0 bases from V and 9 from J, leaving 19 bases between them.

The chain links TRBV18 to TRBJ2-5; tentatively, D is TRBD1 (6 bases). Per germline, CDR1 KGHSH and CDR2 LQKENI. V was clipped by 10 bases and J by 5 bases, with 17 bases between them. The CDR3 is 13 amino acids. CDR3 in amino acids: CATSRRQGETQYF. The CDR3 DNA reads TGTGCCACCAGCAGGAGGCAGGGGGAGACCCAGTACTTC. Full variable domain (missing parts from reference TRBV18 and TRBJ2-5): NAGVMQNPRHLVRRRGQEARLRCSPMKGHSHVYWYRQLPEEGLKFMVYLQKENIIDESGMPKERFSAEFPKEGPSILRIQQVVRGDSAAYFCATSRRQGETQYFGPGTRLLVL.

The chain is built from TRBV15 and TRBJ1-6; possibly TRBD1 for D (6 bases). Germline loops: CDR1 LNHNV, CDR2 YYDKDF (reference sequence). The V and J ends lost 1 base and 7 bases respectively, with 11 bases between them. This CDR3 contains 15 residues. The CDR3 region has the DNA TGTGCCACCAGCAGAGCCCGACAGGAAAATTCACCCCTCCACTTT. Residues: CATSRARQENSPLHF.

The genes are TRBV7-9 and TRBJ1-2; no firm D call. Germline CDR1 is SEHNR and CDR2 is FQNEAQ (reference sequence). This CDR3 region has 13 residues. The V end lost 4 bases, the J end lost 7 bases, and 13 bases lay between the germline ends. The CDR3 spells CASSSDISPGYTF. DNA of the CDR3: TGTGCCAGCAGCTCTGACATAAGTCCTGGCTACACCTTC. Drawing the rest from reference TRBV7-9 and TRBJ1-2, the complete variable domain is DTGVSQNPRHKITKRGQNVTFRCDPISEHNRLYWYRQTLGQGPEFLTYFQNEAQLEKSRLLSDRFSAERPKGSFSTLEIQRTEQGDSAMYLCASSSDISPGYTFGSGTRLTVV.

This clone has just one count. The rearrangement joins TRBV29-1 to TRBJ2-1; 8 nucleotides line up with TRBD2. The CDR3 spans 10 residues. V gave up 5 bases and J gave up 15 bases; unmatched junction bases: 6. The V gene's germline CDR1 is SQVTM and CDR2 ANQGSEA. This chain's CDR3 is CSVFSGLVFF. CDR3 nucleotides: TGCAGCGTTTTTTCGGGACTAGTGTTCTTC.

V gene TRBV11-3 combines with J gene TRBJ2-7; 7 positions match TRBD2. V shed 5 bases, J shed 0 bases, and the junction held 4 bases outside the gene matches. This CDR3 has 14 amino acids. CDR1 is SGHNT, CDR2 YENEEA, per germline. The CDR3 protein is CASSPGGNSYEQYF. For the CDR3, the DNA is TGTGCCAGCAGCCCCGGGGGGAACTCCTACGAGCAGTACTTC.

The genes are TRBV9 and TRBJ1-3; D call uncertain. The CDR3 is made up of 16 amino acids. Between the trimmed V and J ends, which lost 4 bases and 0 bases, there was a span of 14 bases. The V gene's germline CDR1 is SGDLS and CDR2 YYNGEE. The CDR3 protein is CASSPPAGVSGNTIYF. The CDR3 nucleotides are TGTGCCAGCAGCCCCCCGGCAGGCGTCTCTGGAAACACCATATATTTT. Together with reference TRBV9 and TRBJ1-3, the CDR3 gives the full variable domain: DSGVTQTPKHLITATGQRVTLRCSPRSGDLSVYWYQQSLDQGLQFLIQYYNGEERAKGNILERFSAQQFPDLHSELNLSSLELGDSALYFCASSPPAGVSGNTIYFGEGSWLTVV.

The chain uses TRBV21-1 and TRBJ2-2; TRBD2, the table's D call, was not compared with the DNA. TRBV21-1 is designated a pseudogene. CDR3 size: 16 residues. The CDR3 DNA reads as TGTGCCAGCAGCCCCAAGGGTCCCTCCGAGGGCGGGGAGCTGTTTTTT. This sequence encodes CASSPKGPSEGGELFF.

The V gene is TRBV7-2, the J gene TRBJ1-1; TRBD1 agrees at 7 bases. This CDR3 contains 16 residues. V shed 2 bases and J 4 bases; nucleotides not matched to a gene: 10. The germline V gene encodes CDR1 SGHTA and CDR2 FQGNSA. CDR3 sequence (DNA): TGTGCCAGCAGCTTACACTCGGGTCAGGGGGGCACTGAAGCTTTCTTT. Amino acids: CASSLHSGQGGTEAFF. The full variable domain, completed using reference TRBV7-2 and TRBJ1-1, is GAGVSQSPSNKVTEKGKDVELRCDPISGHTALYWYRQSLGQGLEFLIYFQGNSAPDKSGLPSDRFSAERTGGSVSTLTIQRTQQEDSAVYLCASSLHSGQGGTEAFFGQGTRLTVV.

This chain links TRBV9 with TRBJ2-5, with 8 bases aligning to TRBD1. CDR1 and CDR2 from the germline V gene are SGDLS and YYNGEE. This CDR3 spans 16 amino acids. J gave up 4 bases and V 1 base, and 9 bases lay outside the gene matches. CDR3 loop: CASSVRPVGTGETQYF. The CDR3 DNA follows: TGTGCCAGCAGCGTACGTCCTGTAGGGACAGGAGAGACCCAGTACTTC.

V is TRBV5-1 and J is TRBJ1-1, with 9 positions matching TRBD1. Germline V gene lookup returns CDR1 SGHRS and CDR2 YFSETQ. This CDR3 has 16 residues. The junction had 8 bases not matched to a gene; V was cut back by 3 bases and J by 2 bases. CDR3 residues: CASSSPTTGGNTEAFF. The CDR3 region has the DNA TGCGCCAGCAGCTCACCGACGACAGGGGGTAACACTGAAGCTTTCTTT. The full variable domain, rest sourced from reference TRBV5-1 and TRBJ1-1, is KAGVTQTPRYLIKTRGQQVTLSCSPISGHRSVSWYQQTPGQGLQFLFEYFSETQRNKGNFPGRFSGRQFSNSRSEMNVSTLELGDSALYLCASSSPTTGGNTEAFFGQGTRLTVV.

The table lists this clone with a few counts. The V and J genes are TRBV19 and TRBJ1-1; maybe TRBD1 (6 bases). V gave up 0 bases and J gave up 5 bases, with 13 bases separating them. CDR3 length: 15 amino acids. The germline gives CDR1 LNHDA, CDR2 SQIVND (reference sequence). The CDR3 coding sequence is TGTGCCAGTAGTATAGATAAACAGGGTTGGACTGAAGCTTTCTTT. It translates to CASSIDKQGWTEAFF.

The V gene is TRBV18, the J gene TRBJ1-1; D call uncertain. The CDR3 runs to 14 residues. Germline V lookup: CDR1 KGHSH, CDR2 LQKENI. V was pared by 1 base and J by 5 bases, with 11 bases between. CDR3 sequence (DNA): TGTGCCAGCTCACCACGGTCTCGAGGGACTGAAGCTTTCTTT. Its translation is CASSPRSRGTEAFF.